This T cell receptor beta chain was found in a study of T cell changes during pregnancy in multiple sclerosis (dated by TCRdb to about 2019). As for the study more broadly: Changes in the T cell repertoire over the course of pregnancy were examined in this study in women with multiple sclerosis.

Unmatched junction bases come to 15, with V trimmed by 6 bases and J by 2 bases. The CDR3 runs 18 residues from the cysteine to the phenylalanine. Only CDR3 DNA remains: 54 bases, in frame from the first base. Based on the germline V gene (reference sequence), the CDR1 and CDR2 sequences are MNHEY and SMNVEV. Of note for this clone: Its binding antigen is unknown. Base qualities were left out, and no much larger clone turns up one base away.

Library creation used the immunoSEQ multiplex PCR assay. Held by TCRdb, this immuneACCESS table contains in-frame sequences only and omits some clones. Under half of the omission traces to an unresolved V gene where checked; the cause of the rest is unknown. Here the sample has about 40,000 clones; about 92% occur a single time. The ten largest clones capture 10% to 15% of the sample. Specimen: CD8+ T cells from peripheral blood mononuclear cells, collected in the first trimester of pregnancy. The rearranged chain carries TRBV27 and TRBJ1-4; 7 of the junction bases match TRBD1. The receptor was isolated from a female donor with multiple sclerosis, enrolled in a pregnancy study. The CDR3 here reads CASRTLGGGLSTNEKLFF. DNA sequence: TGTGCCAGCAGAACACTTGGAGGGGGCCTATCGACTAATGAAAAACTGTTTTTT. With all but the CDR3 taken from the reference TRBV27 and TRBJ1-4 genes, the full variable domain is: EAQVTQNPRYLITVTGKKLTVTCSQNMNHEYMSWYRQDPGLGLRQIYYSMNVEVTDKGDVPEGYKVSRKEKRNFPLILESPSPNQTSLYFCASRTLGGGLSTNEKLFFGSGTQLSVL.